The 15 T cell receptor beta chains below all came from one sample that was sequenced in a study of CD8 T cells in ankylosing spondylitis. General observations from the study: A TCR beta motif of 8 or 9 highly homologous variants appeared characteristic of ankylosing spondylitis blood.

For these receptors, no antigen is known. MiXCR, run by TCRdb on the 5' RACE reads, gives a single entry per CDR3 protein. The data contain 650,000 to 800,000 distinct CDR3 sequences, under 20% of them singletons. Sequences were obtained from blood, either unsorted or a sorted T cell fraction (not recorded which). These TCRs come from a male donor with ankylosing spondylitis.

The gene calls are TRBV12-3 or TRBV12-4 and TRBJ2-7; D gene ambiguous. The length of the CDR3 is 16 residues. V was cut by 4 bases and J by 2 bases, with 18 bases left in between. CDR3: CASSSSDEDDPYEQYF. CDR3 in DNA: TGTGCCAGCAGTTCATCGGACGAGGACGATCCCTACGAGCAGTACTTC.

The CDR3 spells CASSSLGVRSTDTQYF. The CDR3 bases are TGTGCCAGCAGCTCATTGGGGGTCCGAAGCACAGATACGCAGTATTTT. The V call is TRBV7-9, the J call TRBJ2-3; the D gene could be TRBD1 or TRBD2 (5 bases each). The CDR3 loop spans 16 amino acids. V gave up 4 bases and J gave up 0 bases, with 14 bases separating them. Germline loops: CDR1 SEHNR, CDR2 FQNEAQ (reference sequence). The full variable domain, completed using reference TRBV7-9 and TRBJ2-3, is DTGVSQNPRHKITKRGQNVTFRCDPISEHNRLYWYRQTLGQGPEFLTYFQNEAQLEKSRLLSDRFSAERPKGSFSTLEIQRTEQGDSAMYLCASSSLGVRSTDTQYFGPGTRLTVL.

The rearrangement joins TRBV2 to TRBJ2-2; no reliable D call. This CDR3 region has 14 residues. Germline V CDR1 and CDR2: SNHLY, FYNNEI. V was pared by 4 bases and J by 3 bases, with 9 bases between. CDR3 amino acids: CASSGGSYTGELFF. In nucleotides, the CDR3 is TGTGCCAGCAGTGGGGGATCCTACACCGGGGAGCTGTTTTTT.

CDR3 residues: CASSLLPLGDTQYF. CDR3 nucleotides: TGTGCCAGCAGTTTATTACCCCTCGGTGATACGCAGTATTTT. The V gene is TRBV27, the J gene TRBJ2-3, with D hard to call. V was clipped by 1 base and J by 6 bases, with 11 bases between them. CDR3 size: 14 residues. From germline, CDR1 is MNHEY and CDR2 SMNVEV (reference sequence).

In DNA form, the CDR3 reads TGTGCCAGGAGGGCGAGTACGGGCACAGATACGCAGTATTTT. Translation gives CARRASTGTDTQYF. The chain is built from TRBV7-9 and TRBJ2-3; D is possibly TRBD2 (5 bases). The CDR3 runs 14 residues. Trimming left V 9 bases short and J 1 base short, with 14 bases between. Germline V gene sequence: CDR1 SEHNR, CDR2 FQNEAQ (reference sequence). Looking up the rest from reference TRBV7-9 and TRBJ2-3 gives the full variable domain: DTGVSQNPRHKITKRGQNVTFRCDPISEHNRLYWYRQTLGQGPEFLTYFQNEAQLEKSRLLSDRFSAERPKGSFSTLEIQRTEQGDSAMYLCARRASTGTDTQYFGPGTRLTVL.

A few counts support this clonotype. The chain couples TRBV15 to TRBJ1-1; D may be TRBD1 (5 bases). Germline CDR1 and CDR2: LNHNV and YYDKDF (reference sequence). The CDR3 is made up of 12 amino acids. V was pared by 8 bases and J by 4 bases, with 11 bases between. The DNA of the CDR3 is TGTGCCACCGCTGTTAGGGGCACTGAAGCTTTCTTT. Translation: CATAVRGTEAFF.

This chain uses TRBV4-1 with TRBJ2-7, with D unresolved. The CDR3 length is 15 residues. Germline V gene lookup returns CDR1 MGHRA and CDR2 YSYEKL. The V and J ends lost 0 bases and 2 bases respectively, with 11 bases between them. CDR3 sequence reads: CASSQETADTYEQYF. The DNA for the CDR3 is TGCGCCAGCAGCCAAGAAACAGCCGATACCTACGAGCAGTACTTC.

The rearrangement links TRBV12-3 or TRBV12-4 to TRBJ2-7, with 9 bases matching TRBD1. The CDR3 has 14 amino acids. Trimming at V came to 5 bases and at J to 3 bases, leaving 5 bases not matched to a gene. The CDR3 is CASSLQGANYEQYF. DNA of the CDR3: TGTGCCAGCAGTCTACAGGGGGCTAACTACGAGCAGTACTTC.

This clonotype was found a few times. This sequence joins TRBV20-1 and TRBJ2-3; 8 bases map to TRBD2. After removal of 4 bases from V and 2 bases from J, the junction contained 14 bases not matched to a gene. The CDR3 has 17 amino acids. Germline V gene lookup returns CDR1 DFQATT and CDR2 SNEGSKA (reference sequence). The CDR3 nucleotides are TGCAGTGCTACAAGCGGTGAGCGGGGGCCTAACACAGATACGCAGTATTTT. Translation: CSATSGERGPNTDTQYF.

This clonotype has just a few counts. The chain uses TRBV6-5 and TRBJ2-7, with D perhaps given as TRBD1 or TRBD2 (5 bases each). V was clipped by 1 base and J by 5 bases, with 18 bases between them. Germline loops: CDR1 MNHEY, CDR2 SVGAGI. This CDR3 contains 16 residues. The CDR3 reads CASSYFGSEGNHEQYF. The CDR3, as DNA: TGTGCCAGCAGTTACTTTGGCTCCGAGGGGAACCACGAGCAGTACTTC.

The chain is built from TRBV29-1 and TRBJ2-1, with TRBD2 matching over 8 bases. This CDR3 is built from 12 residues. Germline V gives CDR1 SQVTM, CDR2 ANQGSEA. The J segment lost 10 bases and the V segment lost 6 bases, leaving 8 bases of the junction unmatched. The CDR3, as DNA: TGCAGCGTCACCCGGGGGGGTATCGAGCAGTTCTTC. It translates to CSVTRGGIEQFF.

In this sample, this clonotype turned up a few times. This chain uses TRBV5-1 with TRBJ2-3, with TRBD1 matching 10 bases. CDR3 size: 15 residues. CDR1 is SGHRS, CDR2 YFSETQ, per germline. Losses at the gene ends were 3 bases for V and 3 bases for J; bases not matched to a gene: 4. The CDR3 loop reads CASSWGQGRTDTQYF. Here the CDR3 DNA reads TGCGCCAGCAGCTGGGGACAGGGGCGGACAGATACGCAGTATTTT.

This clonotype has a handful of counts. The rearrangement joins TRBV5-4 to TRBJ1-2, with D hard to call. Trimming shortened V by 7 bases and J by 2 bases, and 12 bases separated the two germline ends. This CDR3 is built from 13 residues. Germline V gives CDR1 SGHNT, CDR2 YYREEE (reference sequence). The CDR3: CASRGPKNYGYTF. Here the CDR3 DNA reads TGTGCCAGCCGCGGGCCCAAGAACTATGGCTACACCTTC.

This rearrangement joins TRBV11-2 to TRBJ2-1; D assignment may be TRBD1 or TRBD2 (5 bases each). CDR1 and CDR2 from the germline V gene are SGHAT and FQNNGV. The CDR3 has 17 amino acids. Trimming shortened V by 0 bases and J by 0 bases, and 12 bases separated the two germline ends. The CDR3 protein is CASSLEGPRYSYNEQFF. The CDR3 bases are TGTGCCAGCAGCTTAGAGGGACCAAGATACTCCTACAATGAGCAGTTCTTC.

This clonotype appeared many times. The chain has TRBV5-1 and TRBJ2-7; D gene unclear. The germline V and J ends were trimmed by 4 bases and 1 base, with 9 bases remaining between them. From germline, CDR1 is SGHRS and CDR2 YFSETQ. The CDR3 totals 13 residues. The CDR3 region is CASSMDGSYEQYF. CDR3 DNA: TGCGCCAGCAGCATGGACGGATCCTACGAGCAGTACTTC.